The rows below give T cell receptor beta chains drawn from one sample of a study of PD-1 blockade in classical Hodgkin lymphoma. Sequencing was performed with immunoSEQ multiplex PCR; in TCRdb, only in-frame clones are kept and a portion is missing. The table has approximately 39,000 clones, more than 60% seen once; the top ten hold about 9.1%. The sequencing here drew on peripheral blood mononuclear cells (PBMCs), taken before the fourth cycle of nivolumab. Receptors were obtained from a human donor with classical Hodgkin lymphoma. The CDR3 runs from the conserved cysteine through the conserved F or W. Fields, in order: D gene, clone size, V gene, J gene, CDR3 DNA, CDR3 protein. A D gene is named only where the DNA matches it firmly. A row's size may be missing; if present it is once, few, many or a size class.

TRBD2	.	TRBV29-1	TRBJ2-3	TGCAGCGTAGGACTAGCGGGGGGCAGACACACAGATACGCAGTATTTT	CSVGLAGGRHTDTQYF
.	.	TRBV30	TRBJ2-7	TGTGCCTGGAGTGCGACTCGTAACGAGCAGTACTTC	CAWSATRNEQYF
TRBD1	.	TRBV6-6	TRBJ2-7	TGTGCCAGCAGTTCTGGACAGGGGGCTTACGAGCAGTACTTC	CASSSGQGAYEQYF
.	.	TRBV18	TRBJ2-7	TGTGCCAGCTCACCGGGCGACGAGCAGTACTTC	CASSPGDEQYF
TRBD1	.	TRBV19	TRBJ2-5	TGTGCCAGTAGTACCCTCCCGGGACAGGGGAGGCAAGAGACCCAGTACTTC	CASSTLPGQGRQETQYF
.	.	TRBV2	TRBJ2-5	TGTGCCAGCACCCCAGACAGTTTACAAGAGACCCAGTACTTC	CASTPDSLQETQYF
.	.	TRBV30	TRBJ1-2	TGTGCCTGGTCGACAGGATTCTATGGCTACACCTTC	CAWSTGFYGYTF
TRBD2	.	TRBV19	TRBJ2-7	TGTGCCAGTAGTTTAGTAGCGGGGGTCGCCTACGAGCAGTACTTC	CASSLVAGVAYEQYF
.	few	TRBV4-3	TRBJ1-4	TGCGCCAGCAGCCCCCGGACAGCAACTAATGAAAAACTGTTTTTT	CASSPRTATNEKLFF
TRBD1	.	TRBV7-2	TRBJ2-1	TGTGCCAGCAGCTTAGGGGACAGGCGTAACAATGAGCAGTTCTTC	CASSLGDRRNNEQFF
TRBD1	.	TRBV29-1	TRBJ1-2	TGCAGCGCCTTGACAGGGGGAGGCTACACCTTC	CSALTGGGYTF
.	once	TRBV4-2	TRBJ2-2	TGTGCCAGCAGCCAAGGACCAAACACCGGGGAGCTGTTTTTT	CASSQGPNTGELFF
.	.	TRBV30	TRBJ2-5	TGTGCCTGGAGTGCCCAACAGTACCAAGAGACCCAGTACTTC	CAWSAQQYQETQYF
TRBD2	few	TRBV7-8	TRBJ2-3	TGTGCCAGCAGCTTAGCGCTAGCGGGGTACACAGATACGCAGTATTTT	CASSLALAGYTDTQYF
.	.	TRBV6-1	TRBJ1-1	TGTGCCAGCAGTGCGCAGGGGCGGAACACTGAAGCTTTCTTT	CASSAQGRNTEAFF
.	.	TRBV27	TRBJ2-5	TGTGCCAGCAGGTCAGCGGAGACCCAGTACTTC	CASRSAETQYF
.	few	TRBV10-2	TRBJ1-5	TGCGCCAGCAGTGAGTCGTGGGGGGATCAGCCCCAGCATTTT	CASSESWGDQPQHF
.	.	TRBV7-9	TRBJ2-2	TGTGCCAGCAGCTCCCCGGGACCCGGGGAGCTGTTTTTT	CASSSPGPGELFF
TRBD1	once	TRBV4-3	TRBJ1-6	TGCGCCAGCAGCCAACCAGGGGGCATTGCACCCCTCCACTTT	CASSQPGGIAPLHF
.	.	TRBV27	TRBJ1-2	TGTGCCAGCAGTATTGGGGGCAGGGATGGCTACACCTTC	CASSIGGRDGYTF
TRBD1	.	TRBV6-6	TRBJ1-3	TGTGCCAGCAGTCCGGGACAGGCCAGCTCTGGAAACACCATATATTTT	CASSPGQASSGNTIYF
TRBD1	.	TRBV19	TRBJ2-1	TGTGCCAGCCGGGACAGGGAGGAGAATGAGCAGTTCTTC	CASRDREENEQFF
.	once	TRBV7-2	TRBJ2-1	TGTGCCAGCAGCTTAGGATTATTTGGGGAGCAGTTCTTC	CASSLGLFGEQFF
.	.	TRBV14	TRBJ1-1	TGTGCCAGCAGCCAAGGGTTAGTTACTGAAGCTTTCTTT	CASSQGLVTEAFF
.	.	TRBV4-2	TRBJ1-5	TGTGCCAGCAGCCAAGACTCTAATAGCAATCAGCCCCAGCATTTT	CASSQDSNSNQPQHF
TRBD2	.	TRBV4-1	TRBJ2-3	TGCGCCAGCAGCTTTCGGGCTAGCGGGGGGGCAGATACGCAGTATTTT	CASSFRASGGADTQYF
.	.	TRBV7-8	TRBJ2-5	TGTGCCAGCAGCTTAGCTCAAGGGCAAGAGACCCAGTACTTC	CASSLAQGQETQYF
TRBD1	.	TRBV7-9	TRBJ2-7	TGTGCCAGCAGCGCACAGGGACAGGGGACAGTATTACGAACTGGGGAGCAGTACTTC	CASSAQGQGTVLRTGEQYF
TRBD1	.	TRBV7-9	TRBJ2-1	TGTGCCAGCAGCTTAGTGCCTTGGGTTGGACAGGGGAGAAGAAATGAGCAGTTCTTC	CASSLVPWVGQGRRNEQFF
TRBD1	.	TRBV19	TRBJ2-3	TGTGCCAGTAGTATAGGCAGGGGGCGGACAGATACGCAGTATTTT	CASSIGRGRTDTQYF
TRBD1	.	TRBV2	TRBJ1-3	TGTGCCAGCAGTACGGGACAGTCTTCTGGAAACACCATATATTTT	CASSTGQSSGNTIYF